These T cell receptor beta chains were read from a single sample in a study of shared clonotypes between healthy human individuals. Libraries were prepared by immunoSEQ multiplex PCR; TCRdb keeps only in-frame clonotypes and omits some of them. The table includes about 1 million clones, 75% detected once. The sample comprised memory CD4+ T cells sorted from blood. Every receptor here comes from a young man in good health. The CDR3 runs from the conserved cysteine through the conserved F or W. A D gene is named only where the DNA matches it firmly. Size tells how often a clone was seen (once, few, many) or the class of an expanded clone, and some rows leave it out.

j_gene | v_gene | abundance | d_gene | len | CDR3nt | CDR3aa
TRBJ2-3 | TRBV11-2 | NA | NA | 15 | TGTGCCAGCAGCTTAGATGGACGGATCACAGATACGCAGTATTTT | CASSLDGRITDTQYF
TRBJ2-6 | TRBV10-3 | NA | TRBD1 | 15 | TGTGCCATCAGTAATCAGGGGGCTGGGGCCAACGTCCTGACTTTC | CAISNQGAGANVLTF
TRBJ1-6 | TRBV30 | NA | NA | 15 | TGTGCCTGGAGTGGGGGCATAGCCTATAATTCACCCCTCCACTTT | CAWSGGIAYNSPLHF
TRBJ2-5 | TRBV4-1 | NA | NA | 15 | TGCGCCAGCAGCCAAGAACGAAGGGGCTGGGAGACCCAGTACTTC | CASSQERRGWETQYF
TRBJ2-3 | TRBV4-1 | NA | TRBD2 | 16 | TGCGCCAGCAGCCGCCAGACTAGCGGGAAATACAATACGCAGTATTTT | CASSRQTSGKYNTQYF
TRBJ2-3 | TRBV5-4 | NA | TRBD2 | 16 | TGTGCCAGCAGCGCCGGGACTAGCGGGGGCTCAGATACGCAGTATTTT | CASSAGTSGGSDTQYF
TRBJ1-1 | TRBV7-8 | NA | TRBD1 | 19 | TGTGCCAGCAGCCATACCAGACCCGGGACAGGTCGGGGGAACACTGAAGCTTTCTTT | CASSHTRPGTGRGNTEAFF
TRBJ2-2 | TRBV5-6 | NA | TRBD1 | 15 | TGTGCCAGCAGCTTCGACAGGGGAGAGGCCGGGGAGCTGTTTTTT | CASSFDRGEAGELFF
TRBJ2-7 | TRBV4-1 | NA | TRBD2 | 16 | TGCGCCAGCAGCCAAGAGTCCACCGCGGGGGTGGGTGAGCAGTACTTC | CASSQESTAGVGEQYF
TRBJ1-6 | TRBV7-8 | NA | TRBD1 | 14 | TGTGCCGCCCTTCCCGGGACAGGGAATTCACCCCTCCACTTT | CAALPGTGNSPLHF
TRBJ2-1 | TRBV28 | NA | TRBD2 | 16 | TGTGCCAGCAGCCGGACTAGCGGGGGCCTTTACAATGAGCAGTTCTTC | CASSRTSGGLYNEQFF
TRBJ2-7 | TRBV6-1 | NA | NA | 14 | TGTGCCAGCAGGCGGGACCTGAGCTCCTACGAGCAGTACTTC | CASRRDLSSYEQYF
TRBJ2-5 | TRBV7-9 | NA | NA | 16 | TGTGCCAGCAGCTTAGCGCTTATTGACAGACAAGAGACCCAGTACTTC | CASSLALIDRQETQYF
TRBJ2-7 | TRBV2 | NA | NA | 13 | TGTGCCAGCCCGGGTAGTTCCTCCTACGAGCAGTACTTC | CASPGSSSYEQYF
TRBJ2-7 | TRBV19 | NA | TRBD1 | 14 | TGTGCCAGTAGTGTAGACAGGGGGAATTACGAGCAGTACTTC | CASSVDRGNYEQYF
TRBJ2-7 | TRBV11-2 | NA | TRBD1 | 15 | TGTGCCAGCAGCCTAACCGACAGGGGGGCCTACGAGCAGTACTTC | CASSLTDRGAYEQYF
TRBJ1-3 | TRBV18 | many | TRBD1 | 14 | TGTGCCAGCTCGCGGGGACAGCTCGGAAACACCATATATTTT | CASSRGQLGNTIYF
TRBJ2-1 | TRBV7-2 | many | NA | 15 | TGTGCCAGCAGCTTTATTCCGAGAATCTACAATGAGCAGTTCTTC | CASSFIPRIYNEQFF
TRBJ2-1 | TRBV5-4 | few | TRBD1 | 17 | TGTGCCAGCAGCTTGGGGGGACAGCGATTCTCCTACAATGAGCAGTTCTTC | CASSLGGQRFSYNEQFF
TRBJ1-5 | TRBV7-2 | NA | NA | 14 | TGTGCCAGCAGCTTAGATGGTGGCGGCCAGCCCCAGCATTTT | CASSLDGGGQPQHF
TRBJ2-7 | TRBV19 | few | TRBD1 | 13 | TGTGCCAGTAGTGCGGGACAGGGCTACGAGCAGTACTTC | CASSAGQGYEQYF
TRBJ1-1 | TRBV18 | NA | NA | 17 | TGTGCCAGCTCACCACCCCTTGTCGAGGGCGTGAACACTGAAGCTTTCTTT | CASSPPLVEGVNTEAFF
TRBJ2-3 | TRBV2 | NA | TRBD2 | 14 | TGTGCCAGCAGTGTACCCAGCGGGGGGGCTACGCAGTATTTT | CASSVPSGGATQYF
TRBJ2-3 | TRBV5-1 | few | TRBD1 | 15 | TGCGCCAGCAGCGGACGGACAGGGTTCACAGATACGCAGTATTTT | CASSGRTGFTDTQYF
TRBJ2-3 | TRBV7-9 | NA | NA | 14 | TGTGCCAGCAGCTTAACCAGGGACACAGATACGCAGTATTTT | CASSLTRDTDTQYF
TRBJ1-1 | TRBV4-1 | NA | NA | 17 | TGCGCCAGCAGCCAAGCAGGGTTCAGTAATTGGGGCACTGAAGCTTTCTTT | CASSQAGFSNWGTEAFF
TRBJ2-2 | TRBV2 | NA | NA | 13 | TGTGCCAGCAGTGTGCGTGGCACCGGGGAGCTGTTTTTT | CASSVRGTGELFF
TRBJ1-6 | TRBV2 | NA | TRBD1 | 18 | TGTGCCAGCAGTGAGAAAGGAGGGGGACAGGGATTATATTCACCCCTCCACTTT | CASSEKGGGQGLYSPLHF
TRBJ2-3 | TRBV5-1 | NA | NA | 16 | TGCGCCAGCAGCGGCCGTAGGTCGGGGTTGACAGATACGCAGTATTTT | CASSGRRSGLTDTQYF
TRBJ1-3 | TRBV28 | NA | TRBD1 | 15 | TGTGCCAGCAGTTTTAGGGGGCTAGCTGGAAACACCATATATTTT | CASSFRGLAGNTIYF
TRBJ2-1 | TRBV7-2 | NA | NA | 14 | TGTGCCAGCAGCTTAGCGGGAGGTAAGCGTGAGCAGTTCTTC | CASSLAGGKREQFF
TRBJ1-5 | TRBV28 | NA | NA | 13 | TGTGCCACTTACGCCACCCCGTATCAGCCCCAGCATTTT | CATYATPYQPQHF
TRBJ2-1 | TRBV30 | NA | NA | 16 | TGTGCCTGGAGTGTACCTCGGCCGGGGGCTTACAATGAGCAGTTCTTC | CAWSVPRPGAYNEQFF
TRBJ1-2 | TRBV20-1 | NA | NA | 11 | TGCAGTGCTAGTCAGTTTGATGGCTACACCTTC | CSASQFDGYTF
TRBJ2-5 | TRBV4-3 | NA | NA | 17 | TGCGCCAGCAGCCATCTTGCCTCTGGGGGCGCGCCCCAAACCCAGTACTTC | CASSHLASGGAPQTQYF
TRBJ2-7 | TRBV6-1 | NA | NA | 11 | TGTGCCAGCAGTCGACTAAACGAGCAGTACTTC | CASSRLNEQYF